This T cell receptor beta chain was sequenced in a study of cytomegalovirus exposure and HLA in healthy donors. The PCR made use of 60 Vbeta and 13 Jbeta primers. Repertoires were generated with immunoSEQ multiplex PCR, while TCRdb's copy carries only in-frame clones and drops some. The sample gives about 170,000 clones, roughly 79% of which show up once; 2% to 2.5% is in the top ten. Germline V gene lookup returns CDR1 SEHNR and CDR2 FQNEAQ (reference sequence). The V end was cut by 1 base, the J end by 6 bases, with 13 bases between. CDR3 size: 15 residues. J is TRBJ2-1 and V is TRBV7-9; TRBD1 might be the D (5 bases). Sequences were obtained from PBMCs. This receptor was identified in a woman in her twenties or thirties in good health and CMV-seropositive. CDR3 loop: CASSLGDSLVNEQFF. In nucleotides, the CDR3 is TGTGCCAGCAGCTTAGGCGACAGCCTAGTCAATGAGCAGTTCTTC.